Shown below are 3 T cell receptor beta chains from a single sample sequenced in a study of blood T cell repertoires in COVID-19. Here immunoSEQ multiplex PCR was the method, and the copy in TCRdb shows in-frame clones only, minus some. The sample consists of under 200,000 clones, 65% to 90% of them appearing once. Material for sequencing was PBMCs or T cells enriched from blood (not recorded which). Receptor source: a woman aged 60 to 75 with acute COVID-19.

This chain uses TRBV6-5 with TRBJ2-3, with D maybe TRBD2 (7 bases). From germline, CDR1 is MNHEY and CDR2 SVGAGI. Deletions cut 8 bases from V and 4 bases from J, with 16 bases between. CDR3 size: 14 residues. CDR3 protein: CASVKGGSADTQYF. DNA for the CDR3: TGTGCCAGCGTGAAGGGGGGGTCGGCAGATACGCAGTATTTT.

Only a few counts were recorded for this clone. This chain connects TRBV6-6 to TRBJ2-5; 11 bases align to TRBD1. CDR1 and CDR2 from the germline V gene are MNHNY and SVGAGI (reference sequence). The V gene end was trimmed by 4 bases and the J gene end by 4 bases; junction bases not matched to a gene: 5. This CDR3 region has 15 residues. CDR3 coding DNA: TGTGCCAGCAGTTCCGGGACAGGGGGACGAGAGACCCAGTACTTC. Translating it yields CASSSGTGGRETQYF.

This clone was recorded once. This chain links TRBV14 with TRBJ1-6; 8 nucleotides align to TRBD1. The CDR3 covers 14 residues. The V segment lost 2 bases and the J segment 8 bases; nucleotides outside the gene matches: 2. CDR1 and CDR2 from the germline V gene are SGHDN and FVKESK. CDR3 DNA sequence: TGTGCCAGCAGCCAAACGACAGGGGATTCACCCCTCCACTTT. This sequence encodes CASSQTTGDSPLHF.